This T cell receptor beta chain was recovered during a study of blood T cell repertoires in COVID-19. Across the study: Italy, Spain and the United States were the sources of the convalescent and acute COVID-19 samples.

J gave up 4 bases and V 5 bases, and 5 bases lay outside the gene matches. From germline, CDR1 is SGHAT and CDR2 FQNNGV. This CDR3 contains 15 residues. Original data processing: Estimates of nucleated cell counts were drawn from the amplification of reference gene primers. The assay was immunoSEQ multiplex PCR, and TCRdb's table has in-frame clones only and misses some. V, J and clone size derive from that table, while D and trimming were established from the DNA sequence. The sample contains about 300,000 clones, 86% of which appear only once. The V and J genes are TRBV11-2 and TRBJ1-3; TRBD1 matches 10 bases. This TCR was sampled from a woman in her forties or fifties with acute or convalescent COVID-19. Material for sequencing was peripheral blood. CDR3 residues: CASSLRQGAGNTIYF. The CDR3 nucleotides read TGTGCCAGCAGCCTGAGACAGGGGGCCGGAAACACCATATATTTT.